This T cell receptor (beta chain) was observed in a study of cytotoxic CD8 clonotypes in ibrutinib-treated CLL. This clone was seen once. The repertoire was sequenced with immunoSEQ multiplex PCR; TCRdb's copy has only in-frame clones and lacks some. The sample records approximately 340,000 clones, 67% being singletons. Germline V gives CDR1 SGDLS, CDR2 YYNGEE. V was pared by 0 bases and J by 4 bases, with 15 bases between. This CDR3 has 16 residues. The V gene is TRBV9, the J gene TRBJ2-3; D ambiguous. The TCR sequence derives from a human donor with chronic lymphocytic leukemia. This material consisted of PBMCs, taken after 36 months of ibrutinib treatment. For the CDR3, the DNA is TGTGCCAGCAGCGTAGGGGGTCCCATGTTGGCAGATACGCAGTATTTT. This encodes CASSVGGPMLADTQYF. The entire variable domain, with the rest obtained from reference TRBV9 and TRBJ2-3, is as follows: DSGVTQTPKHLITATGQRVTLRCSPRSGDLSVYWYQQSLDQGLQFLIQYYNGEERAKGNILERFSAQQFPDLHSELNLSSLELGDSALYFCASSVGGPMLADTQYFGPGTRLTVL.